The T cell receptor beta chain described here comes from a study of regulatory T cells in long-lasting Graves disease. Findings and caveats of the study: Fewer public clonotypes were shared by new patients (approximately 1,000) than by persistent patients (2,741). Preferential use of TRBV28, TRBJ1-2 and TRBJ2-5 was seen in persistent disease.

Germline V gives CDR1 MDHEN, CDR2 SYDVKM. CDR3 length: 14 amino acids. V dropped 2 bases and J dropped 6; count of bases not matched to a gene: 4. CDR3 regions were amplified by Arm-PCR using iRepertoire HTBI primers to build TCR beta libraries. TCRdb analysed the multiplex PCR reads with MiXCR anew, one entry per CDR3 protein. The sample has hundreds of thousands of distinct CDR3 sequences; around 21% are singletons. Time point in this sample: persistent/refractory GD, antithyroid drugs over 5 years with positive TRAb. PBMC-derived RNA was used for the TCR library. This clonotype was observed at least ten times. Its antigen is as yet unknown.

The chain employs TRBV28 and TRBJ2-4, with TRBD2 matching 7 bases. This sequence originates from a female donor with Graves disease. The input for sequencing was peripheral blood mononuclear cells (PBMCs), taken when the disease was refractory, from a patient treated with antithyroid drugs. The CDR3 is CASSLAGALNIQYF. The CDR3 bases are TGTGCCAGCAGTTTAGCGGGAGCCCTAAACATTCAGTACTTC.